The 27 T cell receptor beta chains listed next were all sequenced from one sample in a study of cytotoxic CD8 clonotypes in ibrutinib-treated CLL. Method: immunoSEQ multiplex PCR; TCRdb's copy keeps in-frame clones and lacks some. The sample has tens of thousands of clones, under 70% seen once; the top ten hold 5.7%. The specimen was PBMCs, collected after 12 months of ibrutinib treatment. Receptors were obtained from a human donor with chronic lymphocytic leukemia.

CDR3 in DNA: TGCGCCAGCAGCTCTAGCGGGGGGGCCAGGGAGACCCAGTACTTC. It translates to CASSSSGGARETQYF. This chain joins TRBV4-1 and TRBJ2-5, with 12 bases that match TRBD2. Germline V gene data show CDR1 as MGHRA and CDR2 as YSYEKL. J gave up 5 bases and V 5 bases, and 6 bases lay outside the gene matches. The CDR3 spans 15 residues.

There are a few counts of this clone. Its ends do not fully match the called genes, so a read error is possible. V is TRBV6-6 and J is TRBJ2-4, with D perhaps TRBD1 (6 bases). The germline V gene encodes CDR1 MNHNY and CDR2 SVGAGI (reference sequence). The CDR3 covers 11 residues. The DNA of the CDR3 is TGTGCCAGCAGTCAGGGGACCCAACCCGATTTC. Protein product: CASSQGTQPDF.

The V and J genes are TRBV6-1 and TRBJ2-4; D perhaps matches TRBD2 (5 bases). The CDR3 loop spans 14 amino acids. CDR1 and CDR2 from the germline V gene are MNHNS and SASEGT. The V gene lost 3 bases and the J gene lost 7 bases, with 13 bases spanning the gap. CDR3 sequence: CASSDGVLRNIQYF. In DNA, the CDR3 is TGTGCCAGCAGTGACGGGGTTTTAAGGAACATTCAGTACTTC.

J is TRBJ2-5 and V is TRBV10-3; possibly TRBD2 for D (5 bases). This CDR3 has 14 amino acids. The germline V and J ends were trimmed by 7 bases and 4 bases, with 16 bases remaining between them. In germline, CDR1 is ENHRY, CDR2 SYGVKD. In DNA, the CDR3 is TGTGCCATCATGCCGGCCAGAGGGCGAGAGACCCAGTACTTC. Its protein is CAIMPARGRETQYF.

This clone was observed once. The genes are TRBV7-2 and TRBJ1-1; unclear D gene. Germline CDR1 SGHTA, CDR2 FQGNSA. The CDR3 has 14 residues. The ends were cut back, 5 bases at V and 0 bases at J, with 10 bases in the middle. CDR3 in DNA: TGTGCCAGCAGCGTTAAGCAGATGAACACTGAAGCTTTCTTT. Translation: CASSVKQMNTEAFF.

This clone showed up just a few times. The chain uses TRBV7-2 and TRBJ2-7; tentative D call: TRBD1 (5 bases). Between the trimmed V and J ends, which lost 2 bases and 4 bases, there was a span of 12 bases. In germline, CDR1 is SGHTA, CDR2 FQGNSA. CDR3 length: 14 residues. In DNA form, the CDR3 reads TGTGCCAGCAGCTTAAGGCAGGGCCCATACGAGCAGTACTTC. Translation gives CASSLRQGPYEQYF.

This chain connects TRBV27 to TRBJ2-3; TRBD2 might be the D (6 bases). The germline V gene has CDR1 MNHEY and CDR2 SMNVEV (reference sequence). CDR3 size: 15 residues. Trimming removed 2 bases from V and 1 base from J, with 10 bases in between. The CDR3 loop is CASSLVWGGTDTQYF. Here the CDR3 DNA reads TGTGCCAGCAGTTTAGTGTGGGGGGGCACAGATACGCAGTATTTT.

The gene calls are TRBV7-8 and TRBJ1-4, with a weak D call TRBD1 (6 bases). This CDR3 contains 16 residues. Germline loops: CDR1 SGHVS, CDR2 FQNEAQ. The V end lost 3 bases, the J end lost 0 bases, and 11 bases lay between the germline ends. CDR3 bases: TGTGCCAGCAGCTTGCGACAGGATGCAACTAATGAAAAACTGTTTTTT. The encoded protein is CASSLRQDATNEKLFF.

A few counts support this clone. This sequence joins TRBV30 and TRBJ1-6; D might be TRBD1 (5 bases). From germline, CDR1 is GTSNPN and CDR2 SVGIG (reference sequence). There are 14 residues in the CDR3. V was cut by 3 bases and J by 7 bases, with 13 bases left in between. The CDR3 bases are TGTGCCTGGAGACGCGGGACGGCGAATTCACCCCTCCACTTT. It is translated as CAWRRGTANSPLHF. Supplemented by reference TRBV30 and TRBJ1-6, the full variable domain reads SQTIHQWPATLVQPVGSPLSLECTVEGTSNPNLYWYRQAAGRGLQLLFYSVGIGQISSEVPQNLSASRPQDRQFILSSKKLLLSDSGFYLCAWRRGTANSPLHFGNGTRLTVT.

The table lists this clone with a count of one. The V call is TRBV6-1, the J call TRBJ1-6, with 8 bases identical to TRBD1. The CDR3 contains 13 residues. From germline, CDR1 is MNHNS and CDR2 SASEGT. V shed 4 bases, J shed 7 bases, and the junction held 0 bases outside the gene matches. In DNA form, the CDR3 reads TGTGCCAGCAGTGGGGACAGGAATTCACCCCTCCACTTT. It encodes CASSGDRNSPLHF.

In this sample, this clone turned up a few times. The V gene is TRBV11-1, the J gene TRBJ1-1; 7 nucleotides line up with TRBD1. This CDR3 comprises 13 residues. The junction had 1 base not matched to a gene; V was cut back by 5 bases and J by 1 base. Per the germline V gene, CDR1 is SGHAT and CDR2 is FQDESV (reference sequence). CDR3 sequence: CASSRTGNTEAFF. CDR3 coding DNA: TGTGCCAGCAGCAGGACAGGGAACACTGAAGCTTTCTTT.

The CDR3 loop is CASSVGDRDGEKLFF. The CDR3 bases are TGTGCCAGCAGCGTAGGCGACAGGGATGGCGAAAAACTGTTTTTT. The chain links TRBV9 to TRBJ1-4, with TRBD1 matching over 7 bases. Germline loops: CDR1 SGDLS, CDR2 YYNGEE. The CDR3 extends over 15 amino acids. The junction had 7 bases not matched to a gene; V was cut back by 0 bases and J by 8 bases.

The sample holds one count of this clone. The chain joins TRBV5-4 to TRBJ1-1; perhaps TRBD1 as D (6 bases). V was shortened by 3 bases and J by 3 bases, with 12 bases between the two germline ends. The CDR3 spans 14 residues. Germline values: CDR1 SGHNT, CDR2 YYREEE (reference sequence). The CDR3 protein is CASSSRGVYTEAFF. The CDR3 DNA follows: TGTGCCAGCAGCTCCAGGGGAGTGTACACTGAAGCTTTCTTT.

The J gene is TRBJ2-7, the V gene TRBV5-1; TRBD2 matches at 15 bases. The CDR3 is made up of 17 amino acids. J lost 0 bases, V lost 3 bases, and 4 bases had no gene match. Germline lookup yields CDR1 SGHRS and CDR2 YFSETQ. In nucleotides, the CDR3 is TGCGCCAGCAGCTCGGGACTAGCGGGGGGCTACTCCTACGAGCAGTACTTC. Residues: CASSSGLAGGYSYEQYF. The variable domain in full, completed from reference TRBV5-1 and TRBJ2-7, reads KAGVTQTPRYLIKTRGQQVTLSCSPISGHRSVSWYQQTPGQGLQFLFEYFSETQRNKGNFPGRFSGRQFSNSRSEMNVSTLELGDSALYLCASSSGLAGGYSYEQYFGPGTRLTVT.

This rearrangement joins TRBV7-9 to TRBJ1-4; the D is unclear. CDR1 is SEHNR, CDR2 FQNEAQ, per germline (reference sequence). The CDR3 contains 13 residues. The V and J ends lost 7 bases and 10 bases respectively, with 16 bases between them. The CDR3 spells CASTPPDTAKLFF. DNA of the CDR3: TGTGCCAGCACCCCTCCCGACACGGCAAAACTGTTTTTT.

The chain carries TRBV6-1 and TRBJ1-4, with TRBD1 matching over 9 bases. Germline V gives CDR1 MNHNS, CDR2 SASEGT. This CDR3 is 16 amino acids long. After removal of 5 bases from V and 3 bases from J, the junction contained 7 bases not matched to a gene. The CDR3, as DNA: TGTGCCAGCAGTCAAGGGACAGGGTTAGCTAATGAAAAACTGTTTTTT. Translating gives CASSQGTGLANEKLFF.

The rearrangement joins TRBV7-9 to TRBJ1-1, with no clear D. Germline CDR1 SEHNR, CDR2 FQNEAQ (reference sequence). V lost 2 bases to trimming and J lost 2 bases, with 12 bases between them. There are 15 residues in the CDR3. The CDR3 bases are TGTGCCAGCAGCTTAATAAGGGAACCTAACACTGAAGCTTTCTTT. Its protein product is CASSLIREPNTEAFF.

This clone was observed a handful of times. The chain combines TRBV4-1 with TRBJ1-1; D is possibly TRBD1 (6 bases). V lost 2 bases and J lost 3, with 16 bases in between. This CDR3 is built from 16 residues. The germline gives CDR1 MGHRA, CDR2 YSYEKL. The CDR3 sequence: CASSQQSGQFDTEAFF. In nucleotides, the CDR3 is TGCGCCAGCAGCCAACAAAGCGGACAGTTCGACACTGAAGCTTTCTTT.

This chain links TRBV19 with TRBJ1-2; D is unresolved. The germline V gene encodes CDR1 LNHDA and CDR2 SQIVND (reference sequence). Trimming cost V 3 bases and J 0 bases, with 23 bases left between them. This CDR3 is 19 amino acids long. This chain's CDR3 is CASSIWRVRQPITNYGYTF. DNA of the CDR3: TGTGCCAGTAGTATTTGGAGGGTCCGCCAGCCCATTACTAACTATGGCTACACCTTC.

The genes are TRBV5-1 and TRBJ2-2, with D uncertain. Trimming left V 2 bases short and J 7 bases short, with 6 bases between. CDR3 length: 12 residues. Germline V lookup: CDR1 SGHRS, CDR2 YFSETQ. The CDR3 sequence is CASSFAVGELFF. As DNA, the CDR3 is TGCGCCAGCAGCTTCGCGGTCGGGGAGCTGTTTTTT.

The chain uses TRBV21-1 and TRBJ2-1. TRBV21-1 is a pseudogene. The CDR3 length is 12 residues. CDR3 DNA sequence: TGTGCCAGCAGCAGAAGTGGGTATGAGCAGTTCTTC. Residues: CASSRSGYEQFF.

The genes are TRBV6-1 and TRBJ2-5; D not certain. Germline CDR1 MNHNS, CDR2 SASEGT. Trimming stripped 2 bases from V and 1 base from J, with 14 bases between. The CDR3 runs to 16 residues. In DNA, the CDR3 is TGTGCCAGCAGTGAAACTAACGGCCGATCCCAAGAGACCCAGTACTTC. Translated, it gives CASSETNGRSQETQYF.

The V gene is TRBV11-2, the J gene TRBJ1-5, with a tentative D call TRBD1 (5 bases). The germline V gene encodes CDR1 SGHAT and CDR2 FQNNGV. CDR3 length: 14 residues. The V end was cut by 0 bases, the J end by 7 bases, with 10 bases between. The CDR3 DNA follows: TGTGCCAGCAGCTTAGATGTCCGGGGCCAGCCCCAGCATTTT. Translating it yields CASSLDVRGQPQHF.

The chain combines TRBV28 with TRBJ2-5; TRBD2 agrees at 13 bases. From germline, CDR1 is MDHEN and CDR2 SYDVKM. This CDR3 region has 15 residues. The junction had 4 bases not matched to a gene; V was cut back by 7 bases and J by 2 bases. The CDR3 DNA reads TGTGCCAGCAACGAACTAGCGGGGGGGCAAGAGACCCAGTACTTC. It yields the protein CASNELAGGQETQYF.

The rearrangement joins TRBV9 to TRBJ2-2; no reliable D call. This CDR3 region has 12 residues. The ends were cut back, 2 bases at V and 5 bases at J, with 4 bases in the middle. Germline V gene lookup returns CDR1 SGDLS and CDR2 YYNGEE. The CDR3 sequence is CASSVKTGELFF. The CDR3 region has the DNA TGTGCCAGCAGCGTGAAAACCGGGGAGCTGTTTTTT.

This chain uses TRBV9 with TRBJ2-3, with D tentatively TRBD2 (5 bases). Looked up from germline, CDR1 is SGDLS and CDR2 is YYNGEE. The V and J ends lost 0 bases and 0 bases respectively, with 8 bases between them. This CDR3 is built from 15 residues. For the CDR3, the DNA is TGTGCCAGCAGCGTAGACTGGACTAGCACAGATACGCAGTATTTT. This sequence encodes CASSVDWTSTDTQYF. The variable domain in full, completed from reference TRBV9 and TRBJ2-3, reads DSGVTQTPKHLITATGQRVTLRCSPRSGDLSVYWYQQSLDQGLQFLIQYYNGEERAKGNILERFSAQQFPDLHSELNLSSLELGDSALYFCASSVDWTSTDTQYFGPGTRLTVL.

The V call is TRBV19, the J call TRBJ1-5, with D tentatively TRBD1 (5 bases). This CDR3 is built from 15 residues. Looked up from germline, CDR1 is LNHDA and CDR2 is SQIVND (reference sequence). Trimming cost V 8 bases and J 2 bases, with 16 bases left between them. The CDR3 reads CASGSGGGGNQPQHF. For the CDR3, the DNA is TGTGCCAGTGGCTCAGGTGGGGGGGGCAATCAGCCCCAGCATTTT.